These 25 T cell receptor beta chains originate from one sample sequenced in a study of cytomegalovirus exposure and HLA in healthy donors. PCR was performed using 60 Vbeta and 13 Jbeta primers. Only in-frame clones appear in the TCRdb table, and some are missing; sequencing was by immunoSEQ multiplex PCR. This sample has around 180,000 clones; over 60% occur once, and the top ten carry approximately 1.5%. The material sequenced was PBMCs. All receptors come from a girl between 5 and 17 years old in good health and CMV-seronegative.

The J gene is TRBJ2-1, the V gene TRBV2; perhaps TRBD1 as D (6 bases). V lost 3 bases to trimming and J lost 1 base, with 10 bases between them. Germline V gene sequence: CDR1 SNHLY, CDR2 FYNNEI. CDR3 length: 15 residues. CDR3 bases: TGTGCCAGCAGTGAGGCAGGGGATTCCTACAATGAGCAGTTCTTC. Protein: CASSEAGDSYNEQFF.

V is TRBV5-6 and J is TRBJ2-1; 14 bases are a match to TRBD2. Germline trimming cut 4 bases from V and 2 bases from J; bases unmatched to any gene: 2. CDR3 size: 16 residues. Germline-derived CDR1 and CDR2 are SGHDT and YYEEEE. For the CDR3, the DNA is TGTGCCAGCAGCCCGGGACTAGCGGGGGCCTACAATGAGCAGTTCTTC. It is translated as CASSPGLAGAYNEQFF.

The chain links TRBV2 to TRBJ2-7; 13 bases fit TRBD2. V gave up 8 bases and J gave up 5 bases; unmatched junction bases: 6. The CDR3 covers 14 residues. CDR1 SNHLY and CDR2 FYNNEI come from the germline V gene. In DNA, the CDR3 is TGTGCCAGCCTGGGACTAGCGGGGATCCACGAGCAGTACTTC. Residues: CASLGLAGIHEQYF.

The J gene is TRBJ1-5, the V gene TRBV4-1; 10 nucleotides agree with TRBD1. Germline V gene data show CDR1 as MGHRA and CDR2 as YSYEKL. The CDR3 is 18 residues long. The V segment lost 0 bases and the J segment 3 bases; nucleotides outside the gene matches: 8. CDR3 residues: CASSQDSGQGVINQPQHF. The CDR3 DNA is TGCGCCAGCAGCCAAGATAGTGGACAGGGGGTGATCAATCAGCCCCAGCATTTT.

The V call is TRBV5-1, the J call TRBJ2-7, with a weak D call TRBD1 (7 bases). CDR1 and CDR2 from the germline V gene are SGHRS and YFSETQ. The ends were cut back, 4 bases at V and 2 bases at J, with 16 bases in the middle. The CDR3 length is 15 residues. The CDR3 protein is CASSHKDREAYEQYF. The DNA for the CDR3 is TGCGCCAGCAGCCACAAAGACAGGGAGGCCTACGAGCAGTACTTC.

The J gene is TRBJ1-2, the V gene TRBV5-4; tentatively, D is TRBD1 (6 bases). This CDR3 region has 12 residues. From germline, CDR1 is SGHNT and CDR2 YYREEE (reference sequence). Trimming left V 3 bases short and J 5 bases short, with 8 bases between. This CDR3 is CASSSDRYGYTF. CDR3 sequence (DNA): TGTGCCAGCAGCTCCGACAGGTATGGCTACACCTTC.

The chain has TRBV6-5 and TRBJ1-1; D unclear. V shed 0 bases and J shed 0 bases, with 8 bases lying between them. Germline loops: CDR1 MNHEY, CDR2 SVGAGI. The CDR3 is 15 residues long. In nucleotides, the CDR3 is TGTGCCAGCAGTTACTCTGGGCACTTGAACACTGAAGCTTTCTTT. The encoded protein is CASSYSGHLNTEAFF.

The chain joins TRBV5-4 to TRBJ2-5, with 7 bases that match TRBD1. Trimming at V came to 0 bases and at J to 2 bases, leaving 4 bases not matched to a gene. Germline CDR1 reads SGHNT; CDR2 reads YYREEE (reference sequence). This CDR3 has 15 residues. As DNA, the CDR3 is TGTGCCAGCAGCTTGGAGGGGGCGTTACAAGAGACCCAGTACTTC. As protein: CASSLEGALQETQYF.

The chain links TRBV5-8 to TRBJ2-7, with 10 positions matching TRBD1. CDR1 is SGHTS and CDR2 is YDEGEE in the germline V gene. This CDR3 comprises 16 residues. V shed 0 bases, J shed 4 bases, and the junction held 7 bases outside the gene matches. For the CDR3, the DNA is TGTGCCAGCAGCTTGGGGGGACAGGGGAGAGGGTACGAGCAGTACTTC. Translation: CASSLGGQGRGYEQYF.

J is TRBJ1-2 and V is TRBV7-9; TRBD1 matches 9 bases. The junction had 9 bases not matched to a gene; V was cut back by 5 bases and J by 8 bases. The CDR3 spans 14 residues. In germline, CDR1 is SEHNR, CDR2 FQNEAQ (reference sequence). CDR3 residues: CASSLSDRGGGYTF. The CDR3 bases are TGTGCCAGCAGCCTAAGCGACAGGGGGGGAGGCTACACCTTC.

The genes are TRBV5-1 and TRBJ2-3; perhaps TRBD1 as D (6 bases). This CDR3 is 15 amino acids long. The germline V gene has CDR1 SGHRS and CDR2 YFSETQ. Between the trimmed V and J ends, which lost 1 base and 4 bases, there was a span of 13 bases. The CDR3 loop is CASSLQQGPADTQYF. In nucleotides, the CDR3 is TGCGCCAGCAGCTTGCAACAGGGTCCAGCAGATACGCAGTATTTT.

The V gene is TRBV7-2, the J gene TRBJ1-2, with D maybe TRBD1 (5 bases). CDR1 is SGHTA and CDR2 is FQGNSA in the germline V gene. V was pared by 0 bases and J by 7 bases, with 12 bases between. CDR3 length equals 14 residues. DNA for the CDR3: TGTGCCAGCAGCTTAGCGCAGGGTTCGGGTGGCTACACCTTC. As protein: CASSLAQGSGGYTF.

The chain employs TRBV4-1 and TRBJ2-3; 11 bases line up with TRBD1. There are 16 residues in the CDR3. V shed 4 bases and J 3 bases; nucleotides not matched to a gene: 6. Germline loops: CDR1 MGHRA, CDR2 YSYEKL. The CDR3 nucleotides are TGCGCCAGCAGCCGCGAAGGGACAGGGGGGACAGATACGCAGTATTTT. Protein sequence: CASSREGTGGTDTQYF.

This clone appeared a few times. The chain joins TRBV21-1 to TRBJ2-3; the table's D call of TRBD1 was not tested on the DNA. TRBV21-1 is a known pseudogene. The CDR3 has 16 residues. CDR3 in amino acids: CASSNPRGEEGDTQYF. Written as DNA, the CDR3 is TGTGCCAGCAGCAACCCCAGGGGAGAAGAAGGAGATACGCAGTATTTT.

V gene TRBV5-6 combines with J gene TRBJ2-7, with D possibly matching TRBD1 (6 bases). The CDR3 totals 14 residues. Trimming removed 4 bases from V and 0 bases from J, with 11 bases in between. Germline CDR1 SGHDT, CDR2 YYEEEE. The chain's CDR3 is CASSLYRVSYEQYF. Written as DNA, the CDR3 is TGTGCCAGCAGCCTCTACAGGGTCTCCTACGAGCAGTACTTC.

This clone was observed a handful of times. The V call is TRBV27, the J call TRBJ1-4, with a possible D match to TRBD1 (6 bases). From germline, CDR1 is MNHEY and CDR2 SMNVEV (reference sequence). V was clipped by 10 bases and J by 4 bases, with 13 bases between them. CDR3 length: 13 amino acids. The CDR3: CATSDSVNEKLFF. CDR3 bases: TGTGCCACCTCGGACAGTGTTAATGAAAAACTGTTTTTT.

The chain employs TRBV7-2 and TRBJ2-1; maybe TRBD2 (6 bases). V was trimmed by 3 bases and J by 4 bases, leaving 13 bases between them. The CDR3 consists of 15 residues. The germline CDR1 and CDR2 sequences are SGHTA and FQGNSA. CDR3 sequence (DNA): TGTGCCAGCAGCTTCGGGGCCAGCGGGTACAATGAGCAGTTCTTC. Protein product: CASSFGASGYNEQFF.

The chain links TRBV12-5 to TRBJ2-1; TRBD2 matches at 8 bases. Trimming removed 5 bases from V and 0 bases from J; junction bases left unmatched: 3. The CDR3 has 15 amino acids. Per germline, CDR1 LGHNT and CDR2 FRNRAP. In DNA, the CDR3 is TGTGCTAGTGGTAGCGGGACTAGCTCCTACAATGAGCAGTTCTTC. Translated: CASGSGTSSYNEQFF.

This clone came up a few times. The chain carries TRBV5-1 and TRBJ2-4; D is undetermined. Trimming shortened V by 0 bases and J by 9 bases, and 10 bases separated the two germline ends. The CDR3 consists of 13 residues. Germline CDR1 reads SGHRS; CDR2 reads YFSETQ. This chain's CDR3 is CASSLGQLGIQYF. The CDR3 region has the DNA TGCGCCAGCAGCTTGGGGCAGCTAGGCATTCAGTACTTC.

The gene calls are TRBV7-2 and TRBJ2-5, with D unresolved. Germline-derived CDR1 and CDR2 are SGHTA and FQGNSA. Trimming stripped 5 bases from V and 3 bases from J, with 7 bases between. CDR3 length: 12 residues. Written as DNA, the CDR3 is TGTGCCAGCAGCCGCCAGGAAGAGACCCAGTACTTC. It specifies CASSRQEETQYF. Drawing the rest from reference TRBV7-2 and TRBJ2-5, the complete variable domain is GAGVSQSPSNKVTEKGKDVELRCDPISGHTALYWYRQSLGQGLEFLIYFQGNSAPDKSGLPSDRFSAERTGGSVSTLTIQRTQQEDSAVYLCASSRQEETQYFGPGTRLLVL.

V is TRBV18 and J is TRBJ1-1; 7 bases are shared with TRBD1. V lost 8 bases, J lost 1 base, and 7 bases stayed unmatched. The CDR3 loop spans 14 amino acids. Per germline, CDR1 KGHSH and CDR2 LQKENI. CDR3 sequence reads: CASAPGQRNTEAFF. CDR3 nucleotide sequence: TGTGCCAGCGCCCCGGGACAGAGGAACACTGAAGCTTTCTTT.

V gene TRBV4-2 combines with J gene TRBJ1-6; tentatively, D is TRBD1 (5 bases). The V gene's germline CDR1 is LGHNA and CDR2 YNFKEQ. The CDR3 has 15 residues. Trimming removed 3 bases from V and 4 bases from J, with 10 bases in between. The CDR3 is CASSQGKGYNSPLHF. DNA of the CDR3: TGTGCCAGCAGCCAGGGTAAGGGGTATAATTCACCCCTCCACTTT.

This chain links TRBV2 with TRBJ1-1; maybe TRBD1 (6 bases). V gave up 10 bases and J gave up 3 bases, with 21 bases separating them. This CDR3 comprises 15 residues. The germline gives CDR1 SNHLY, CDR2 FYNNEI. CDR3 coding DNA: TGTGCCATCCCGAAGGAACAGGGCATGGACACTGAAGCTTTCTTT. Its protein product is CAIPKEQGMDTEAFF.

This chain uses TRBV19 with TRBJ2-2; 7 bases agree with TRBD1. V lost 6 bases and J lost 3; bases outside the gene matches: 4. The CDR3 loop spans 14 amino acids. Germline CDR1 LNHDA, CDR2 SQIVND (reference sequence). The CDR3 loop is CASSQTGDTGELFF. CDR3 nucleotides: TGTGCCAGTAGCCAAACAGGGGACACCGGGGAGCTGTTTTTT.

The J gene is TRBJ2-5, the V gene TRBV5-4; D perhaps matches TRBD1 (6 bases). Deletions cut 4 bases from V and 4 bases from J, with 17 bases between. This CDR3 comprises 15 residues. Germline loops: CDR1 SGHNT, CDR2 YYREEE (reference sequence). CDR3 bases: TGTGCCAGCAGCCCAGCAGGGGTAGAGAGAGAGACCCAGTACTTC. The encoded protein is CASSPAGVERETQYF. Using reference TRBV5-4 and TRBJ2-5 for the parts outside the CDR3, the full variable domain is ETGVTQSPTHLIKTRGQQVTLRCSSQSGHNTVSWYQQALGQGPQFIFQYYREEENGRGNFPPRFSGLQFPNYSSELNVNALELDDSALYLCASSPAGVERETQYFGPGTRLLVL.